The source of this T cell receptor beta chain is a study of blood T cell repertoires in COVID-19. Across the whole study: The cDNA or gDNA used as material had been derived from T cells, B-cell-depleted T cells, or PBMCs.

The length of the CDR3 is 16 residues. Germline lookup yields CDR1 MNHNY and CDR2 SVGAGI (reference sequence). After removal of 7 bases from V and 4 bases from J, the junction contained 13 bases not matched to a gene. Per the study methods: From reference gene primer amplification, estimates of nucleated cell counts were derived. The repertoire was sequenced with immunoSEQ multiplex PCR; TCRdb's copy has only in-frame clones and lacks some. V and J calls and clone size are as listed in that table; D and trimming were resolved from the DNA. The sample contains around 130,000 clones, about 85% of which appear only once.

Sequencing was carried out using peripheral blood. The TCR originated in a human donor in a cohort sampled during active COVID-19. The gene calls are TRBV6-6 and TRBJ2-5; TRBD1 matches at 9 bases. The CDR3 is CASTYRTLTGGETQYF. CDR3 DNA: TGTGCCAGCACCTATCGCACCCTGACAGGGGGAGAGACCCAGTACTTC.